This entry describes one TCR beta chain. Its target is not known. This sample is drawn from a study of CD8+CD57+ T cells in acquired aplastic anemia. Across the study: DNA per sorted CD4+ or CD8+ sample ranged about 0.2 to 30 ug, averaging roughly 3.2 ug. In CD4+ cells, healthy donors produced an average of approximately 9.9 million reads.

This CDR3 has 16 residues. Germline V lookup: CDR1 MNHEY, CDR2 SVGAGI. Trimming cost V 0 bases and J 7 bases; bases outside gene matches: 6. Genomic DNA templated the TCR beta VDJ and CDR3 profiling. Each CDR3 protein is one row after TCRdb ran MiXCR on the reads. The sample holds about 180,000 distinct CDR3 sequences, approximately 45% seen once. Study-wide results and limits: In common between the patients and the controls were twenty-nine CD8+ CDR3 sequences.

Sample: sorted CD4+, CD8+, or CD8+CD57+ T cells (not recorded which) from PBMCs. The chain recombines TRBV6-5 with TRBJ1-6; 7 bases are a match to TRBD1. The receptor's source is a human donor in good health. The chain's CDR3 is CASSYSNGRGNSPLHF. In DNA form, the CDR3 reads TGTGCCAGCAGTTACTCGAACGGCAGGGGGAATTCACCCCTCCACTTT.